This passage covers 4 T cell receptor beta chains from one sample sequenced in a study of T-cell memory formation after mild COVID-19. TCRdb called the 5' RACE reads again in MiXCR, with one record for every CDR3 protein. This sample carries approximately 250,000 distinct CDR3 sequences, approximately 15% of them seen once, and the ten largest clones take roughly a fifth. Specimen: PBMCs or a T cell subset sorted from them (not recorded which). The receptor set was obtained from a man aged 18 to 29 who had mild COVID-19 (a few samples of this study predate the infection). Cell type and time point are not known.

This clonotype has just a few counts. V gene TRBV3-1 combines with J gene TRBJ2-3, with a weak D call TRBD1 (5 bases). CDR1 is LGHDT, CDR2 YNNKEL, per germline (reference sequence). The V end was cut by 2 bases, the J end by 3 bases, with 18 bases between. CDR3 length: 17 amino acids. The CDR3 bases are TGTGCCAGCAGCCAATGGAAGGATGTCCAGGGAACAGATACGCAGTATTTT. The encoded protein is CASSQWKDVQGTDTQYF.

This clonotype was seen more than once but under ten times. The chain links TRBV4-1 to TRBJ1-1, with D unresolved. The V end lost 0 bases, the J end lost 11 bases, and 13 bases lay between the germline ends. From germline, CDR1 is MGHRA and CDR2 YSYEKL. The CDR3 sequence is 13 residues long. CDR3 amino acids: CASSQDRQNPAFF. CDR3 nucleotides: TGCGCCAGCAGCCAAGATAGGCAGAACCCCGCTTTCTTT.

This clonotype was seen many times. V usage is TRBV5-1 and J usage is TRBJ2-7; no clear D gene. Germline V CDR1 and CDR2: SGHRS, YFSETQ. The length of the CDR3 is 14 residues. V was shortened by 2 bases and J by 4 bases, with 13 bases between the two germline ends. DNA for the CDR3: TGCGCCAGCAGCTTAAGTCCCGGGCAGTACGAGCAGTACGTC. Its translation: CASSLSPGQYEQYV.

This clonotype was seen ten or more times. The CDR3 DNA sequence: TGTGCCAGCAGCTTAATGGGGGGTACCACAGATACGCAGTATTTT. Protein product: CASSLMGGTTDTQYF. V usage is TRBV7-8 and J usage is TRBJ2-3; D may be TRBD2 (6 bases). This CDR3 is 15 amino acids long. Germline CDR1 and CDR2: SGHVS and FQNEAQ. Trimming stripped 2 bases from V and 2 bases from J, with 11 bases between.